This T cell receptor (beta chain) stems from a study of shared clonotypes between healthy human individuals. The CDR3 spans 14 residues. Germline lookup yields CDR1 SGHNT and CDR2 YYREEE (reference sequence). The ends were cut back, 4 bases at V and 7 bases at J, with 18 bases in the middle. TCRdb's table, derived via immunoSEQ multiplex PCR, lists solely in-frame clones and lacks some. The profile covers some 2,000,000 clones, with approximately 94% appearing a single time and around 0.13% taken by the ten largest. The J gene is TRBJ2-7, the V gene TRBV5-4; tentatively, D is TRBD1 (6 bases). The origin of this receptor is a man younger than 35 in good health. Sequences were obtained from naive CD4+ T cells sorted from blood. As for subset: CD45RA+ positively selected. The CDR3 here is CASSQDSTVREQYF. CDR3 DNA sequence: TGTGCCAGCAGCCAGGACAGCACCGTACGAGAGCAGTACTTC.